A single sample is the source of the 27 T cell receptor beta chains below, sequenced in a study of T cell repertoires in cytomegalovirus infection. TCRdb reprocessed the reads with MiXCR, giving one entry per CDR3 protein. The table records about 350,000 distinct CDR3 sequences, roughly 34% of them present only once. These TCRs' antigens remain unknown. The input for sequencing was cultured PBMCs, taken from culture after CMV antigen stimulation. All receptors derive from a human donor in good health (CMV status not recorded). Some clones in this sample may be carry-over from other donors' samples.

In this sample, this clonotype turned up many times. This rearrangement joins TRBV5-4 to TRBJ2-5; TRBD2 matches 11 bases. CDR1 is SGHNT and CDR2 is YYREEE in the germline V gene (reference sequence). V shed 3 bases and J 5 bases; nucleotides not matched to a gene: 6. The CDR3 is 15 amino acids. The CDR3 sequence is CASSSPLAGAETQYF. CDR3 DNA: TGTGCCAGCAGCTCACCACTAGCGGGAGCTGAGACCCAGTACTTC. The complete variable domain, with remaining parts taken from reference TRBV5-4 and TRBJ2-5, reads ETGVTQSPTHLIKTRGQQVTLRCSSQSGHNTVSWYQQALGQGPQFIFQYYREEENGRGNFPPRFSGLQFPNYSSELNVNALELDDSALYLCASSSPLAGAETQYFGPGTRLLVL.

At least ten counts were recorded for this clonotype. The rearrangement uses TRBV12-5 and TRBJ1-1, with 8 bases lining up with TRBD1. From germline, CDR1 is LGHNT and CDR2 FRNRAP. The CDR3 length is 15 residues. V lost 3 bases, J lost 5 bases, and 8 bases stayed unmatched. The CDR3 spells CASGFGTGLTTEAFF. The CDR3, as DNA: TGTGCTAGTGGTTTCGGGACAGGACTGACGACTGAAGCTTTCTTT.

V usage is TRBV11-1 and J usage is TRBJ2-2; TRBD2 aligns across 11 bases. The V and J ends lost 5 bases and 4 bases, in that order; junction bases with no gene match: 6. CDR3 length: 16 residues. Germline assignment: CDR1 SGHAT and CDR2 FQDESV (reference sequence). The DNA of the CDR3 is TGTGCCAGCAGCCTCCTAGCGGGAGGCTTCACCGGGGAGCTGTTTTTT. Its protein is CASSLLAGGFTGELFF.

The rearrangement uses TRBV12-3 or TRBV12-4 and TRBJ1-4, with D hard to call. Between the trimmed V and J ends, which lost 3 bases and 4 bases, there was a span of 9 bases. The CDR3 is made up of 14 amino acids. CDR3 nucleotides: TGTGCCAGCAGTTTCAGACGGAGTAATGAAAAACTGTTTTTT. This sequence encodes CASSFRRSNEKLFF.

With regard to this clonotype: The junction departs from the called germline gene at one end, perhaps through a read error. The CDR3 DNA is TGTGCCAGCAGTTACTCGTCCTGGCGGGGAGATACGCAGTATTTT. It codes for CASSYSSWRGDTQYF. The chain recombines TRBV6-4 with TRBJ2-3, with a possible D match to TRBD2 (6 bases). Looked up from germline, CDR1 is MRHNA and CDR2 is SNTAGT. The CDR3 length is 15 residues.

The chain joins TRBV12-3 or TRBV12-4 to TRBJ2-7; TRBD1 matches 8 bases. V shed 5 bases, J shed 7 bases, and the junction held 7 bases outside the gene matches. The CDR3 covers 13 residues. The CDR3 nucleotides read TGTGCCAGCAGTCCCGGGACAGGATTAGAGCAGTACTTC. This translates into CASSPGTGLEQYF.

The chain joins TRBV11-1 to TRBJ2-7, with D unresolved. The CDR3 has 14 amino acids. Germline V gives CDR1 SGHAT, CDR2 FQDESV (reference sequence). V gave up 2 bases and J gave up 6 bases, with 14 bases separating them. CDR3 residues: CASSLNPRNGEQYF. CDR3 DNA: TGTGCCAGCAGCTTAAATCCCAGAAACGGCGAGCAGTACTTC.

This sequence joins TRBV12-3 or TRBV12-4 and TRBJ2-7; 7 nucleotides line up with TRBD1. The CDR3 sequence is 14 residues long. V lost 5 bases to trimming and J lost 3 bases; unmatched junction nucleotides: 7. The CDR3 sequence is CASSPDRVLYEQYF. DNA of the CDR3: TGTGCCAGCAGTCCTGACAGGGTGCTCTACGAGCAGTACTTC.

This clonotype has more than one count but fewer than ten. The chain links TRBV7-2 to TRBJ2-3; D is undetermined. Germline V gene sequence: CDR1 SGHTA, CDR2 FQGNSA. Trimming left V 6 bases short and J 3 bases short, with 13 bases between. The CDR3 consists of 14 residues. Here the CDR3 reads CASSYDPLTDTQYF. The CDR3 nucleotides read TGTGCCAGCAGTTATGACCCACTTACAGATACGCAGTATTTT.

V and J are TRBV7-2 and TRBJ2-7, with D tentatively TRBD1 or TRBD2 (5 bases each). The V gene's germline CDR1 is SGHTA and CDR2 FQGNSA. The CDR3 is made up of 15 amino acids. V lost 0 bases and J 4 bases, leaving 13 bases between the germline ends. The CDR3 nucleotides are TGTGCCAGCAGCTTAGCGGCTTGGGGGAGTTACGAGCAGTACGTC. Translated: CASSLAAWGSYEQYV.

CDR3 region: CAISGAPGQGQETQYF. Written as DNA, the CDR3 is TGTGCCATCAGTGGGGCGCCGGGACAGGGGCAAGAGACCCAGTACTTC. The gene calls are TRBV10-3 and TRBJ2-5; 10 nucleotides match TRBD1. This CDR3 region has 16 residues. J gave up 2 bases and V 4 bases, and 7 bases lay outside the gene matches. Germline assignment: CDR1 ENHRY and CDR2 SYGVKD.

The J gene is TRBJ1-4, the V gene TRBV30; 9 bases align to TRBD1. The germline V gene encodes CDR1 GTSNPN and CDR2 SVGIG (reference sequence). Trimming at V came to 4 bases and at J to 10 bases, leaving 10 bases not matched to a gene. The CDR3 extends over 14 amino acids. The CDR3 DNA is TGTGCCTGGACGCTACAGGGGGCGAGTGGAAAACTGTTTTTT. Protein sequence: CAWTLQGASGKLFF.

The chain links TRBV5-1 to TRBJ2-5; D is ambiguous. The CDR3 is 16 residues long. The V and J ends lost 0 bases and 0 bases respectively, with 12 bases between them. Germline-derived CDR1 and CDR2 are SGHRS and YFSETQ. As DNA, the CDR3 is TGCGCCAGCAGCTTGGCCAGGCTTTTGTACCAAGAGACCCAGTACTTC. The encoded protein is CASSLARLLYQETQYF.

The chain recombines TRBV14 with TRBJ2-1, with TRBD2 matching 14 bases. Germline assignment: CDR1 SGHDN and CDR2 FVKESK. The CDR3 consists of 14 residues. The V segment lost 6 bases and the J segment 9 bases; nucleotides outside the gene matches: 4. The CDR3 loop reads CASRTSGRALEQFF. The CDR3 DNA reads TGTGCCAGCAGGACTAGCGGGAGGGCCCTTGAGCAGTTCTTC. The full variable domain, with the rest looked up from reference TRBV14 and TRBJ2-1, is EAGVTQFPSHSVIEKGQTVTLRCDPISGHDNLYWYRRVMGKEIKFLLHFVKESKQDESGMPNNRFLAERTGGTYSTLKVQPAELEDSGVYFCASRTSGRALEQFFGPGTRLTVL.

The chain employs TRBV20-1 and TRBJ2-3, with 7 bases that match TRBD2. Germline V gene lookup returns CDR1 DFQATT and CDR2 SNEGSKA (reference sequence). The CDR3 length is 16 residues. V lost 3 bases and J lost 2; bases outside the gene matches: 11. CDR3 sequence (DNA): TGCAGTGCTAGTCCGGTGGTGGGGGGGAACACAGATACGCAGTATTTT. This codes for CSASPVVGGNTDTQYF.

This chain links TRBV11-2 with TRBJ1-5; TRBD1 matches 10 bases. After removal of 1 base from V and 5 bases from J, the junction contained 2 bases not matched to a gene. There are 15 residues in the CDR3. CDR1 is SGHAT, CDR2 FQNNGV, per germline. The CDR3 is CASSLGDRGDQPQHF. CDR3 nucleotide sequence: TGTGCCAGCAGCTTAGGGGACAGGGGAGATCAGCCCCAGCATTTT.

As to this clonotype: A much larger clone differs from this one at a single base, so this may be a read error. J is TRBJ2-1 and V is TRBV18, with 10 bases lining up with TRBD1. The CDR3 totals 16 residues. Germline V gene lookup returns CDR1 KGHSH and CDR2 LQKENI. With 0 bases clipped from V and 8 bases from J, the junction kept 7 bases outside the gene matches. This CDR3 reads CASSPPGQGTYDEQFF. The DNA for the CDR3 is TGTGCCAGCTCACCACCGGGACAGGGGACGTACGATGAGCAGTTCTTC.

In this sample, this clonotype turned up a few times. The chain employs TRBV7-2 and TRBJ2-3; the match to TRBD2 covers 14 bases. In germline, CDR1 is SGHTA, CDR2 FQGNSA. The CDR3 is 16 residues long. Trimming at V came to 5 bases and at J to 2 bases, leaving 3 bases not matched to a gene. The CDR3 loop is CASSQGLAGVTDTQYF. In nucleotides, the CDR3 is TGTGCCAGCAGCCAGGGACTAGCGGGAGTCACAGATACGCAGTATTTT.

This clonotype showed up just a few times. V gene TRBV7-2 combines with J gene TRBJ2-2; 8 nucleotides agree with TRBD1. This CDR3 comprises 15 residues. Germline V lookup: CDR1 SGHTA, CDR2 FQGNSA. Trimming cost V 5 bases and J 1 base; bases outside gene matches: 3. The chain's CDR3 is CASSIGQGNTGELFF. CDR3 nucleotide sequence: TGTGCCAGCAGCATAGGACAGGGGAACACCGGGGAGCTGTTTTTT. Combining the CDR3 with reference TRBV7-2 and TRBJ2-2 gives the whole variable domain GAGVSQSPSNKVTEKGKDVELRCDPISGHTALYWYRQSLGQGLEFLIYFQGNSAPDKSGLPSDRFSAERTGGSVSTLTIQRTQQEDSAVYLCASSIGQGNTGELFFGEGSRLTVL.

The rearrangement links TRBV4-3 to TRBJ2-3; 10 nucleotides agree with TRBD2. The CDR3 has 18 amino acids. The germline V gene has CDR1 LGHNA and CDR2 YSLEER. The ends lost 4 bases at V and 4 bases at J; junction bases unmatched: 14. This CDR3 reads CASSRLPPSGSKADTQYF. CDR3 sequence (DNA): TGCGCCAGCAGCCGCCTTCCTCCTAGCGGGAGTAAGGCAGATACGCAGTATTTT.

This clonotype came up many times. V is TRBV7-8 and J is TRBJ2-1; the D gene is possibly TRBD2 (5 bases). The CDR3 totals 18 residues. V lost 1 base and J 0 bases, leaving 16 bases between the germline ends. Germline lookup yields CDR1 SGHVS and CDR2 FQNEAQ. CDR3 protein: CASSLVRLARRSYNEQFF. Here the CDR3 DNA reads TGTGCCAGCAGCTTAGTACGGCTAGCTCGGCGCTCCTACAATGAGCAGTTCTTC.

The table lists this clonotype with a few counts. The chain links TRBV19 to TRBJ2-1; TRBD2 matches 11 bases. Germline V gene lookup returns CDR1 LNHDA and CDR2 SQIVND (reference sequence). Unmatched junction bases numbered 19, after V lost 8 bases and J lost 10 bases. This CDR3 comprises 17 residues. The CDR3 nucleotides read TGTGCCAGTCAAGTCACTAGCGGGAGCCCTCGAAGGAGAGAGCAGTTCTTC. Translating gives CASQVTSGSPRRREQFF.

There are a few counts of this clonotype. This chain uses TRBV6-1 with TRBJ2-1, with 12 bases aligning to TRBD2. The ends lost 0 bases at V and 6 bases at J; junction bases unmatched: 3. The CDR3 consists of 16 residues. Looked up from germline, CDR1 is MNHNS and CDR2 is SASEGT. The CDR3 region has the DNA TGTGCCAGCAGTGAAGCCACTAGCGGGAGGTTCAATGAGCAGTTCTTC. Translating gives CASSEATSGRFNEQFF.

This clonotype turned up a few times. This chain uses TRBV15 with TRBJ2-1; the match to TRBD2 covers 9 bases. CDR1 and CDR2 (germline): LNHNV, YYDKDF (reference sequence). V was clipped by 1 base and J by 5 bases; unmatched bases: 3. The CDR3 extends over 15 amino acids. CDR3 region: CATSRGLAAHNEQFF. CDR3 DNA sequence: TGTGCCACCAGCAGAGGACTAGCGGCCCACAATGAGCAGTTCTTC.

The genes are TRBV6-8 and TRBJ2-1; the D gene is possibly TRBD2 (6 bases). The CDR3 totals 17 residues. CDR1 and CDR2 from the germline V gene are MNHGY and SAAAGT. V was pared by 5 bases and J by 4 bases, with 21 bases between. The CDR3 region has the DNA TGTGCCAGCAGTACCCCAAACCGGGACTCCCGTTACAATGAGCAGTTCTTC. Protein product: CASSTPNRDSRYNEQFF.

The sample holds a few counts of this clonotype. The V call is TRBV7-2, the J call TRBJ2-5; D gene unclear. CDR1 is SGHTA and CDR2 is FQGNSA in the germline V gene. With 2 bases removed from V and 5 bases from J, the gap between germline ends came to 9 bases. This CDR3 comprises 13 residues. The CDR3 is CASSLQTAETQYF. The CDR3 DNA reads TGTGCCAGCAGCTTACAGACGGCGGAGACCCAGTACTTC.

This clonotype was recorded a few times. The CDR3 DNA reads TGTGCCAGCAGTTTCCGACTGAGGGTCTACGAGCAGTACTTC. Its protein is CASSFRLRVYEQYF. The V call is TRBV6-2 or TRBV6-3, the J call TRBJ2-7; tentatively, D is TRBD2 (5 bases). The V gene lost 4 bases and the J gene lost 3 bases, with 13 bases spanning the gap. This CDR3 is 14 amino acids long. Germline V gene sequence: CDR1 MNHEY, CDR2 SVGEGT.